This T cell receptor beta chain was found in a study of T cells in Graves' hyperthyroidism and ophthalmopathy. Amplification of TCR beta CDR3 regions was performed using RNA transcripts as template. Initially, a first-round RT-PCR of the TCR CDR3 employed the HTBI primer set. TCRdb fed the multiplex PCR reads into MiXCR, producing one record per CDR3 protein. The data hold more than 500,000 distinct CDR3 sequences, with 15% to 20% observed a single time. The sample holds many counts of this clonotype. CDR3 size: 13 residues. Deletions cut 7 bases from V and 1 base from J, with 13 bases between. Germline CDR1 reads DFQATT; CDR2 reads SNEGSKA (reference sequence).

The TCR sequence derives from a woman under 40 with Graves' ophthalmopathy. The J gene is TRBJ2-5, the V gene TRBV20-1; perhaps TRBD1 as D (5 bases). The sample consisted of blood. As DNA, the CDR3 is TGCAGTGTTCGTAGGGGCTCCCAAGAGACCCAGTACTTC. Protein sequence: CSVRRGSQETQYF.